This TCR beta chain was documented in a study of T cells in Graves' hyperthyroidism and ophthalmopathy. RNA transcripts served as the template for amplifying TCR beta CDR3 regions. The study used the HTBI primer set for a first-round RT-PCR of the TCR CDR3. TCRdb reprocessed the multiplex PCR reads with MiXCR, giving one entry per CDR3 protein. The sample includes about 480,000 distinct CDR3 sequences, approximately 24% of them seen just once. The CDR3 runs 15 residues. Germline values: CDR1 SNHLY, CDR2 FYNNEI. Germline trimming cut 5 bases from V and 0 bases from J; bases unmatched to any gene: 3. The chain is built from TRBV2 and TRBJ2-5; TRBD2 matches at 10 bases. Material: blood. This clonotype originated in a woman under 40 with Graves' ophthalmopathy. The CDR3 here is CASSRTSGNQETQYF. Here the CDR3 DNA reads TGTGCCAGCAGTAGGACTAGCGGAAACCAAGAGACCCAGTACTTC.